These 21 T cell receptor beta chains were all obtained from the same sample, sequenced in a study of blood T cells in healthy people across ages. A second about 6 to 11 cycle PCR used barcoded and J-beta primers. TCRdb itself ran the 5' RACE reads through MiXCR, one entry per CDR3 protein. The top ten clones hold 7.9% of a sample with fewer than 1.5 million distinct CDR3 sequences, about 40% of them seen once. Material for sequencing was blood. These receptor sequences come from a woman aged 18-30 years in good health.

The V call is TRBV27, the J call TRBJ1-6; the D is unclear. CDR1 and CDR2 (germline): MNHEY, SMNVEV (reference sequence). The germline V and J ends were trimmed by 6 bases and 8 bases, with 5 bases remaining between them. The CDR3 has 11 amino acids. CDR3 protein: CASSPYSPLHF. The CDR3, as DNA: TGTGCCAGCAGCCCCTATTCACCCCTCCACTTT.

This clonotype was found a few times. The chain has TRBV12-3 or TRBV12-4 and TRBJ2-1, with no clear D. The CDR3 is 14 amino acids. Trimming left V 5 bases short and J 0 bases short, with 8 bases between. Here the CDR3 DNA reads TGTGCCAGCAGTCCTAATTTCTCCTACAATGAGCAGTTCTTC. Its translation: CASSPNFSYNEQFF.

The chain employs TRBV20-1 and TRBJ2-7; TRBD2 aligns across 13 bases. The germline gives CDR1 DFQATT, CDR2 SNEGSKA (reference sequence). With V trimmed by 1 base and J by 6 bases, 3 bases remained unmatched. The CDR3 runs 14 residues. The CDR3: CSARATSGGFEQYF. For the CDR3, the DNA is TGCAGTGCTAGAGCGACTAGCGGGGGGTTCGAGCAGTACTTC.

The chain links TRBV7-9 to TRBJ2-7; a weak D match, TRBD1 (5 bases). The germline gives CDR1 SEHNR, CDR2 FQNEAQ (reference sequence). The CDR3 contains 14 residues. With 1 base removed from V and 4 bases from J, the gap between germline ends came to 11 bases. This CDR3 reads CASSLGGGVYEQYF. The CDR3 coding sequence is TGTGCCAGCAGCTTAGGGGGCGGTGTGTACGAGCAGTACTTC.

This chain joins TRBV6-1 and TRBJ1-4; D is unresolved. This CDR3 is 15 amino acids long. The V end lost 5 bases, the J end lost 7 bases, and 17 bases lay between the germline ends. Germline CDR1 MNHNS, CDR2 SASEGT. The CDR3 sequence is CASSPRRDPGEKLFF. The CDR3 region has the DNA TGTGCCAGCAGTCCGCGACGGGATCCGGGTGAAAAACTGTTTTTT.

This clonotype has a handful of counts. The V call is TRBV7-8, the J call TRBJ1-4; tentative D call: TRBD1 (6 bases). The V end was cut by 4 bases, the J end by 4 bases, with 13 bases between. CDR1 and CDR2 from the germline V gene are SGHVS and FQNEAQ. This CDR3 is 15 amino acids long. For the CDR3, the DNA is TGTGCCAGCAGCTCCAAGGAGGGGGTTAATGAAAAACTGTTTTTT. Translation: CASSSKEGVNEKLFF.

This clonotype was found a few times. The chain's CDR3 is CATSGGGAVSEQFF. The CDR3 nucleotides read TGTGCCACTAGCGGCGGGGGGGCCGTTAGTGAGCAGTTCTTC. The chain couples TRBV7-2 to TRBJ2-1; 9 nucleotides agree with TRBD2. Germline V gene sequence: CDR1 SGHTA, CDR2 FQGNSA. The CDR3 has 14 residues. Trimming removed 10 bases from V and 9 bases from J; junction bases left unmatched: 13.

A remark on this clonotype: This may come from a read error, since a much larger clone is one base off. This chain joins TRBV29-1 and TRBJ2-5; D gene ambiguous. The germline V gene encodes CDR1 SQVTM and CDR2 ANQGSEA. The CDR3 totals 11 residues. Trimming removed 6 bases from V and 3 bases from J, with 8 bases in between. The DNA for the CDR3 is TGCAGCGTACACAGAGAAGAGACCCAGTACTTC. This sequence encodes CSVHREETQYF.

A few counts support this clonotype. This chain links TRBV2 with TRBJ1-1; no clear D gene. This CDR3 is 14 amino acids long. V lost 1 base and J lost 1, with 7 bases in between. Germline V gives CDR1 SNHLY, CDR2 FYNNEI. DNA of the CDR3: TGTGCCAGCAGTGAAGTCTGGGGGAACACTGAAGCTTTCTTT. Translation gives CASSEVWGNTEAFF.

V and J are TRBV27 and TRBJ2-7; 8 bases are shared with TRBD2. This CDR3 is 16 amino acids long. V gave up 5 bases and J gave up 2 bases; unmatched junction bases: 11. The germline gives CDR1 MNHEY, CDR2 SMNVEV (reference sequence). DNA of the CDR3: TGTGCCAGCAGTACTCGATTTAGCGGGACCGCCTACGAGCAGTACTTC. It codes for CASSTRFSGTAYEQYF.

This clonotype has a single count. J is TRBJ2-3 and V is TRBV3-1; 7 bases are a match to TRBD2. Trimming took 3 bases from V and 5 from J; bases not matched to a gene: 11. This CDR3 has 16 amino acids. The germline CDR1 and CDR2 sequences are LGHDT and YNNKEL (reference sequence). The chain's CDR3 is CASSHKLPGLRDTQYF. In nucleotides, the CDR3 is TGTGCCAGCAGCCATAAGCTACCGGGACTAAGAGATACGCAGTATTTT.

This clonotype has only a few counts. The gene calls are TRBV6-5 and TRBJ1-4; 9 bases fit TRBD1. Germline V gene lookup returns CDR1 MNHEY and CDR2 SVGAGI. CDR3 length: 19 residues. Trimming removed 2 bases from V and 5 bases from J; junction bases left unmatched: 15. The CDR3 reads CASSYAQRGTGIRNEKLFF. As DNA, the CDR3 is TGTGCCAGCAGTTACGCACAGAGGGGGACAGGGATCAGAAATGAAAAACTGTTTTTT.

The chain employs TRBV18 and TRBJ2-7; unclear D gene. The CDR3 is made up of 13 amino acids. The ends were cut back, 0 bases at V and 6 bases at J, with 9 bases in the middle. In germline, CDR1 is KGHSH, CDR2 LQKENI. The CDR3 reads CASSPPIQVEQYF. CDR3 bases: TGTGCCAGCTCACCACCGATTCAGGTCGAGCAGTACTTC.

The table lists this clonotype with a few counts. V and J are TRBV6-5 and TRBJ2-7, with 7 bases matching TRBD2. Germline CDR1 MNHEY, CDR2 SVGAGI. The CDR3 is 16 amino acids. V was clipped by 4 bases and J by 0 bases; unmatched bases: 9. CDR3 amino acids: CASSSSTSTSSYEQYF. The CDR3 DNA sequence: TGTGCCAGCAGTTCCTCGACTAGCACCTCCTCCTACGAGCAGTACTTC.

The rearrangement links TRBV4-1 to TRBJ2-5; TRBD2 matches 10 bases. V lost 1 base, J lost 5 bases, and 4 bases stayed unmatched. The CDR3 consists of 15 residues. Germline lookup yields CDR1 MGHRA and CDR2 YSYEKL. CDR3 coding DNA: TGCGCCAGCAGCCAAGTCCCAGCGGGGGGGGAGACCCAGTACTTC. Protein: CASSQVPAGGETQYF.

The V gene is TRBV9, the J gene TRBJ2-4, with D perhaps matching TRBD2 (5 bases). Germline CDR1 reads SGDLS; CDR2 reads YYNGEE. The CDR3 has 15 residues. The V end was cut by 0 bases, the J end by 2 bases, with 9 bases between. CDR3 nucleotide sequence: TGTGCCAGCAGCGTAGGCGGGCAGACCAAAAACATTCAGTACTTC. Protein: CASSVGGQTKNIQYF.

This clonotype was seen a handful of times. The rearrangement uses TRBV5-5 and TRBJ2-7; 7 bases align to TRBD2. The junction had 16 bases not matched to a gene; V was cut back by 9 bases and J by 7 bases. CDR1 is SGHKS, CDR2 YYEKEE, per germline (reference sequence). The CDR3 length is 14 residues. CDR3 sequence reads: CATKAGSGYNEQYF. For the CDR3, the DNA is TGTGCCACCAAAGCGGGAAGCGGCTACAATGAGCAGTACTTC. Supplemented by reference TRBV5-5 and TRBJ2-7, the full variable domain reads DAGVTQSPTHLIKTRGQQVTLRCSPISGHKSVSWYQQVLGQGPQFIFQYYEKEERGRGNFPDRFSARQFPNYSSELNVNALLLGDSALYLCATKAGSGYNEQYFGPGTRLTVT.

J is TRBJ2-1 and V is TRBV4-2; TRBD2 matches at 11 bases. The J segment lost 5 bases and the V segment lost 5 bases, leaving 11 bases of the junction unmatched. This CDR3 is 17 amino acids long. CDR1 is LGHNA and CDR2 is YNFKEQ in the germline V gene. The CDR3 here is CASSTTSGTSGNNEQFF. The CDR3 coding sequence is TGTGCCAGCAGCACCACCTCCGGGACTAGCGGCAACAATGAGCAGTTCTTC.

The chain couples TRBV18 to TRBJ1-2; D is perhaps TRBD1 (5 bases). Per the germline V gene, CDR1 is KGHSH and CDR2 is LQKENI. The V and J ends lost 0 bases and 7 bases respectively, with 15 bases between them. CDR3 length: 15 residues. The CDR3 reads CASSPPTQGGGGYTF. The CDR3 DNA follows: TGTGCCAGCTCACCACCGACCCAGGGCGGGGGTGGCTACACCTTC.

In DNA form, the CDR3 reads TGCAGTGCTAGCCTAGCGGGAGGGATTGCCGAGCAGTACTTC. Protein sequence: CSASLAGGIAEQYF. This chain joins TRBV20-1 and TRBJ2-4, with 12 bases aligning to TRBD2. The J call may be faulty, since TRBJ2-7 better matches the DNA end. The CDR3 covers 14 residues. From germline, CDR1 is DFQATT and CDR2 SNEGSKA (reference sequence).

This chain links TRBV6-5 with TRBJ2-3; 7 nucleotides agree with TRBD2. Germline assignment: CDR1 MNHEY and CDR2 SVGAGI. This CDR3 comprises 18 residues. The junction had 11 bases not matched to a gene; V was cut back by 0 bases and J by 2 bases. The CDR3 DNA reads TGTGCCAGCAGTTACTCTCCCCCCTGGGACTACCCCACAGATACGCAGTATTTT. It yields the protein CASSYSPPWDYPTDTQYF.